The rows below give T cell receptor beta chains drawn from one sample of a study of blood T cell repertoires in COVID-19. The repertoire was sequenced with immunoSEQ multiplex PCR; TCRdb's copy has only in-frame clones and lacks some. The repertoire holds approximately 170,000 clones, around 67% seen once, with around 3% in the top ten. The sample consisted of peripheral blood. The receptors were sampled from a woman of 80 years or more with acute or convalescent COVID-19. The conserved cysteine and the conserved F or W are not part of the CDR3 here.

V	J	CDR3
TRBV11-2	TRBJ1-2	ASSSVGGPAFYGYT
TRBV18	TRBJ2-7	ASSPPLDGRAEQY
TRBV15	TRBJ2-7	ATSRGAGTGPSWQY
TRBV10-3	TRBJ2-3	AISESDSIADTQY
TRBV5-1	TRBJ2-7	ASTHGQGSYEQY
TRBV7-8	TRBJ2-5	ASSLTENQETQY
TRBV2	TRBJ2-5	ASTRVSETQY
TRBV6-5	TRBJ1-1	ASSLTGVDTEAF
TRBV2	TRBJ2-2	ASSERSVLAELF
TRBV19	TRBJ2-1	ASSAGQGIDEQF
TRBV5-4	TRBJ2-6	ASTHPRSGANVLT
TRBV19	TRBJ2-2	ASSPPSGRYSGELF
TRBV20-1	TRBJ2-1	SASLLAVTYNEQF
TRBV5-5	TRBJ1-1	ASSLATDTEAF
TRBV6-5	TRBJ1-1	ASSRTGVGTEAF
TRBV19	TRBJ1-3	ASSPRTGNGNTIY
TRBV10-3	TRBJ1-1	AISGSTGTGSGEAF